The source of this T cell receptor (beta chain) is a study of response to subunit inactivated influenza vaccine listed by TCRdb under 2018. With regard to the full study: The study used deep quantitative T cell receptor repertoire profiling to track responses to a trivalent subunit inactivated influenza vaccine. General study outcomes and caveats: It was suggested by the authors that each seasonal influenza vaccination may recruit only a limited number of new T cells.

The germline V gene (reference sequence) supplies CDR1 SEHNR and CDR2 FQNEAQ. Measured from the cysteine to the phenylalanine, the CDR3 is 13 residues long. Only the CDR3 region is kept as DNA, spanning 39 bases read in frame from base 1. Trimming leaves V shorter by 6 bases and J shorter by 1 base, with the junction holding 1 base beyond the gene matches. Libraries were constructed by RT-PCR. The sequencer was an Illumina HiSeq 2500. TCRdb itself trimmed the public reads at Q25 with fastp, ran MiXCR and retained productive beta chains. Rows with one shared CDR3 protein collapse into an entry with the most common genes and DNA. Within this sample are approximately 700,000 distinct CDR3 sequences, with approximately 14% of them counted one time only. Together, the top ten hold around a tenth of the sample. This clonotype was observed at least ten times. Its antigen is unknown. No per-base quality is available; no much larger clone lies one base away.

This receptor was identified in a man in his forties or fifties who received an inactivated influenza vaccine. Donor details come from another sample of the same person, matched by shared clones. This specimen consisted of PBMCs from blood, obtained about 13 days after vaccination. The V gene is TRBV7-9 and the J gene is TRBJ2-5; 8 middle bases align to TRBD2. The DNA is TGTGCCAGCAGGACTAGCGCCCAAGAGACCCAGTACTTC. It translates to CASRTSAQETQYF.